The clone carrying this T cell receptor beta chain came up a few times. Its specificity is not known. The data were obtained in a study of CD8+ T cells in alopecia areata. RNA extraction and reverse transcription yielded cDNA as sequencing template. Assay: immunoSEQ multiplex PCR; the TCRdb copy retains only in-frame clones and omits some. This table has some 100,000 clones, 55% to 70% appearing once. General study findings and limits: Compared with normal scalp, lesional scalp had higher clonality and more expanded CD8+ clones.

CDR3 length: 13 amino acids. J was trimmed by 0 bases and V by 7 bases; bases with no gene match: 5. The V gene's germline CDR1 is SQVTM and CDR2 ANQGSEA. The rearrangement links TRBV29-1 to TRBJ1-1; 7 nucleotides line up with TRBD1. The sequence came from a human donor in good health. Sequencing used CD4+ T cells sorted from blood. DNA for the CDR3: TGCAGCGCCGGGGGGACAGTGAACACTGAAGCTTTCTTT. It encodes CSAGGTVNTEAFF.